Shown below are 6 T cell receptor beta chains from a single sample sequenced in a study of T cell responses to AZD1222 COVID-19 vaccine. Data came from immunoSEQ multiplex PCR; TCRdb stores just in-frame clones and leaves some out. In the table there are hundreds of thousands of clones, almost 95% of which are singletons. The sequenced sample was peripheral blood, obtained 28 days after the second AZD1222 dose. The receptors originated from an adult who received the AZD1222 COVID-19 vaccine.

This clone has just a few counts. The rearrangement joins TRBV19 to TRBJ2-7; no clear D. This CDR3 contains 13 residues. Trimming cost V 1 base and J 3 bases, with 7 bases left between them. The V gene's germline CDR1 is LNHDA and CDR2 SQIVND (reference sequence). The CDR3 region is CASSIGPLYEQYF. The CDR3, as DNA: TGTGCCAGTAGTATAGGACCCCTCTACGAGCAGTACTTC.

V and J are TRBV7-2 and TRBJ1-3; TRBD1 might be the D (6 bases). Between the trimmed V and J ends, which lost 2 bases and 8 bases, there was a span of 16 bases. Germline V gives CDR1 SGHTA, CDR2 FQGNSA. The CDR3 runs to 15 residues. The CDR3 protein is CASSLQTGGSDTIYF. The CDR3 DNA sequence: TGTGCCAGCAGCTTACAGACAGGCGGTTCGGACACCATATATTTT.

The rearrangement joins TRBV10-3 to TRBJ2-1; 9 bases fit TRBD2. Trimming cost V 7 bases and J 5 bases; bases outside gene matches: 12. Germline V gene sequence: CDR1 ENHRY, CDR2 SYGVKD. This CDR3 region has 16 residues. The CDR3 bases are TGTGCCATCAAGGCGGGCCTAGCGGGAAGGAACAATGAGCAGTTCTTC. It yields the protein CAIKAGLAGRNNEQFF.

J is TRBJ1-5 and V is TRBV27; no clear D. The germline V gene has CDR1 MNHEY and CDR2 SMNVEV (reference sequence). The CDR3 sequence is 13 residues long. Deletions cut 6 bases from V and 4 bases from J, with 10 bases between. CDR3 amino acids: CASSPLGNQPQHF. The DNA of the CDR3 is TGTGCCAGCAGCCCACTGGGGAATCAGCCCCAGCATTTT.

The chain employs TRBV4-2 and TRBJ2-5; TRBD2 might be the D (5 bases). Trimming left V 0 bases short and J 5 bases short, with 13 bases between. CDR1 and CDR2 from the germline V gene are LGHNA and YNFKEQ. The CDR3 contains 15 residues. The CDR3 DNA sequence: TGTGCCAGCAGCCAAGATTCAGCTAGCTGGGAGACCCAGTACTTC. This encodes CASSQDSASWETQYF.

Only a few counts were recorded for this clone. The CDR3 coding sequence is TGTGCCAGTAGTCCAAGCAGGGGTTACGAGCAGTACTTC. Translating it yields CASSPSRGYEQYF. The V gene is TRBV19, the J gene TRBJ2-7, with D tentatively TRBD1 (6 bases). The CDR3 is 13 residues long. Germline V gene sequence: CDR1 LNHDA, CDR2 SQIVND (reference sequence). V lost 5 bases and J 4 bases, leaving 12 bases between the germline ends.